The source of this TCR beta chain is a study of blood T cell repertoires in COVID-19. About the study: In each case, the material was cDNA or gDNA derived from T cells, B-cell-depleted T cells, or PBMCs.

This clone was detected a few times. Original analysis: The authors estimated nucleated cell counts from reference gene primer amplification. Generated by immunoSEQ multiplex PCR, the TCRdb table keeps only in-frame clones and is missing some. V and J calls and clone size are those listed in that table; D and trimming were worked out from the DNA. The sample lists 40,000 to 60,000 clones; roughly 82% were seen once. CDR1 is SGHNT, CDR2 YENEEA, per germline. The CDR3 totals 14 residues. V was trimmed by 2 bases and J by 3 bases, leaving 7 bases between them. This sequence was found in a human donor in a cohort sampled during active COVID-19. Specimen: peripheral blood. The chain is built from TRBV11-3 and TRBJ2-2, with TRBD2 as a possible D gene (5 bases). CDR3 in amino acids: CASSLTGYTGELFF. CDR3 bases: TGTGCCAGCAGCTTAACGGGATACACCGGGGAGCTGTTTTTT.